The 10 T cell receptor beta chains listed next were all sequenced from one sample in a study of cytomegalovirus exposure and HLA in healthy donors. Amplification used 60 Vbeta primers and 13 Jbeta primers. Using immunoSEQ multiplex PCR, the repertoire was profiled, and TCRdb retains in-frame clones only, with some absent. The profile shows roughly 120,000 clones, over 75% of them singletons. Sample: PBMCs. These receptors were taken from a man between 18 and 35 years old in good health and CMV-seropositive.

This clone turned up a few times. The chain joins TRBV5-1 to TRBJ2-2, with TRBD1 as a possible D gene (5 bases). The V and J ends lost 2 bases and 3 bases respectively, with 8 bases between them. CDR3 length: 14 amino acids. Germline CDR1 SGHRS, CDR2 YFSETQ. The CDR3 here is CASSLQVDTGELFF. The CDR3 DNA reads TGCGCCAGCAGCTTACAGGTCGACACCGGGGAGCTGTTTTTT. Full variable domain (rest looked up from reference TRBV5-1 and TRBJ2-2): KAGVTQTPRYLIKTRGQQVTLSCSPISGHRSVSWYQQTPGQGLQFLFEYFSETQRNKGNFPGRFSGRQFSNSRSEMNVSTLELGDSALYLCASSLQVDTGELFFGEGSRLTVL.

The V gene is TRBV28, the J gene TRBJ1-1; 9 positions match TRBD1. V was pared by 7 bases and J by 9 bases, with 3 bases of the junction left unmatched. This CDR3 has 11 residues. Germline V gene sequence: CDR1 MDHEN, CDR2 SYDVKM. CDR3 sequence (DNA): TGTGCCAGCAACGGACAGGGGAAAGCTTTCTTT. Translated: CASNGQGKAFF.

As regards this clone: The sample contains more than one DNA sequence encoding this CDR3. The CDR3 here is CSVRGAGEPRRYNEQFF. In DNA form, the CDR3 reads TGCAGCGTCAGAGGGGCGGGGGAACCAAGACGCTACAATGAGCAGTTCTTC. The V call is TRBV29-1, the J call TRBJ2-1; TRBD2 aligns across 7 bases. With 6 bases clipped from V and 3 bases from J, the junction kept 17 bases outside the gene matches. The CDR3 totals 17 residues. Germline values: CDR1 SQVTM, CDR2 ANQGSEA.

The CDR3 here is CATNLRGRGLDYGYTF. CDR3 DNA: TGTGCCACAAATCTCAGGGGGCGAGGTCTAGACTATGGCTACACCTTC. This chain links TRBV7-8 with TRBJ1-2, with TRBD1 matching over 8 bases. CDR3 length: 16 residues. The V gene end was trimmed by 10 bases and the J gene end by 3 bases; junction bases not matched to a gene: 16. Germline V gene sequence: CDR1 SGHVS, CDR2 FQNEAQ.

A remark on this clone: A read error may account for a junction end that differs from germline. DNA for the CDR3: TGTGCTAGCAGACTTCTTGGTGCCAACGTCCTGACTTTC. Amino acid sequence: CASRLLGANVLTF. The rearrangement joins TRBV11-2 to TRBJ2-6; D gene uncertain. The CDR3 spans 13 residues. From germline, CDR1 is SGHAT and CDR2 FQNNGV.

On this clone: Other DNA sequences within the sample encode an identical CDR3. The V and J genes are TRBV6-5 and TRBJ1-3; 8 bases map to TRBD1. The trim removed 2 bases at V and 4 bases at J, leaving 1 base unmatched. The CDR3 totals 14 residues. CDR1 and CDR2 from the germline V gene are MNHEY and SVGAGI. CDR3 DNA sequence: TGTGCCAGCAGTTACCGGGACAGGGGAAACACCATATATTTT. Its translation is CASSYRDRGNTIYF.

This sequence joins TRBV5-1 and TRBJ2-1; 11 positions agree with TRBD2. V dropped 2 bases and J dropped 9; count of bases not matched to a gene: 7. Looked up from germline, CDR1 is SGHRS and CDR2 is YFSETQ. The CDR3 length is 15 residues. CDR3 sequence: CASSFSGRATSEQFF. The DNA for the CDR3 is TGCGCCAGCAGCTTTAGCGGGAGGGCCACAAGTGAGCAGTTCTTC.

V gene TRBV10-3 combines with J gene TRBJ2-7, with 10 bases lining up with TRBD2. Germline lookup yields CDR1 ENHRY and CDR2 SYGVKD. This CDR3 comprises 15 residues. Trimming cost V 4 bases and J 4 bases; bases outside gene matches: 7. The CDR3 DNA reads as TGTGCCATCAGTGGGGGACTAGCGACGCAGTACGAGCAGTACTTC. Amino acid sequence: CAISGGLATQYEQYF.

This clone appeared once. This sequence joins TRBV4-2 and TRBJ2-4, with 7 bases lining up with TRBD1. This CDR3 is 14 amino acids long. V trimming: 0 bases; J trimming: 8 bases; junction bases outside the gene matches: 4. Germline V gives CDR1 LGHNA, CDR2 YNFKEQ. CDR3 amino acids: CASSQDEGAYIQYF. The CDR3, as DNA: TGTGCCAGCAGCCAAGATGAGGGGGCCTACATTCAGTACTTC.

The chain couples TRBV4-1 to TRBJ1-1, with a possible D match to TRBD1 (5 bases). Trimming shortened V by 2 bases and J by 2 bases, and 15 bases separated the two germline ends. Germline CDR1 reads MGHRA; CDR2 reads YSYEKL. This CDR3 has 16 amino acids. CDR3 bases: TGCGCCAGCAGCCAACCTCTTAGGAGGGGAAACACTGAAGCTTTCTTT. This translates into CASSQPLRRGNTEAFF.